The 17 T cell receptor beta chains below all came from one sample that was sequenced in a study of T-cell reconstitution after alpha-beta-depleted transplantation in children. Unique molecular identifiers were used to barcode this TCRbeta library. From the PCR reads, TCRdb called clonotypes with MiXCR, one entry per CDR3 protein. The repertoire holds hundreds of thousands of distinct CDR3 sequences, about 16% seen once, with around 4.5% in the top ten. The sample consisted of PBMCs, mostly from graft donor cells, taken 360 days after TCRalphabeta/CD19-depleted stem cell transplant. These receptors all come from a male patient younger than 18 who had a stem cell transplant for acute lymphoblastic leukemia, so the T cells may come from the graft donor.

The chain employs TRBV7-7 and TRBJ2-5; 11 nucleotides align to TRBD2. The J segment lost 5 bases and the V segment lost 2 bases, leaving 4 bases of the junction unmatched. CDR1 SSHAT and CDR2 FNYEAQ come from the germline V gene (reference sequence). This CDR3 is 15 amino acids long. The CDR3 loop reads CASSLLAGGWETQYF. The CDR3, as DNA: TGTGCCAGCAGCTTACTAGCGGGAGGTTGGGAGACCCAGTACTTC.

This clonotype appeared a few times. This rearrangement joins TRBV5-1 to TRBJ1-4, with 9 bases lining up with TRBD1. Germline loops: CDR1 SGHRS, CDR2 YFSETQ. The CDR3 sequence is 16 residues long. V dropped 4 bases and J dropped 5; count of bases not matched to a gene: 9. The CDR3 loop reads CASSPQYRGQNEKLFF. CDR3 bases: TGCGCCAGCAGCCCCCAGTACAGGGGGCAAAATGAAAAACTGTTTTTT.

The rearrangement joins TRBV9 to TRBJ1-5; the D is unclear. Per germline, CDR1 SGDLS and CDR2 YYNGEE. The V gene lost 0 bases and the J gene lost 7 bases, with 8 bases spanning the gap. The CDR3 extends over 13 amino acids. The CDR3 DNA is TGTGCCAGCAGCGTAGGGGAAGGCCAGCCCCAGCATTTT. This gives the protein CASSVGEGQPQHF. The full variable domain, its missing parts supplied by reference TRBV9 and TRBJ1-5, is DSGVTQTPKHLITATGQRVTLRCSPRSGDLSVYWYQQSLDQGLQFLIQYYNGEERAKGNILERFSAQQFPDLHSELNLSSLELGDSALYFCASSVGEGQPQHFGDGTRLSIL.

The chain combines TRBV5-5 with TRBJ2-5; 9 bases fit TRBD1. V gave up 4 bases and J gave up 5 bases; unmatched junction bases: 6. This CDR3 contains 14 residues. From germline, CDR1 is SGHKS and CDR2 YYEKEE (reference sequence). The CDR3, as DNA: TGTGCCAGCAGCCTCGGGACAGGGTGGGAGACCCAGTACTTC. Its translation is CASSLGTGWETQYF.

This clonotype showed up just a few times. This rearrangement joins TRBV7-9 to TRBJ2-7; D is unclear. Trimming stripped 5 bases from V and 7 bases from J, with 12 bases between. Germline V gives CDR1 SEHNR, CDR2 FQNEAQ (reference sequence). The CDR3 contains 12 residues. The CDR3 DNA sequence: TGTGCCAGCAGCCATCTCGAGTGGGAGCAGTACTTC. As protein: CASSHLEWEQYF.

The sample holds a few counts of this clonotype. The chain recombines TRBV27 with TRBJ2-7; 9 bases match TRBD2. Trimming removed 7 bases from V and 7 bases from J; junction bases left unmatched: 14. Germline lookup yields CDR1 MNHEY and CDR2 SMNVEV (reference sequence). The CDR3 length is 15 residues. The CDR3: CASKRSLAGSVEQYF. Written as DNA, the CDR3 is TGTGCCAGCAAAAGGTCTCTAGCGGGATCGGTGGAGCAGTACTTC.

V gene TRBV6-4 combines with J gene TRBJ2-7, with D maybe TRBD1 (6 bases). The V and J ends lost 10 bases and 3 bases respectively, with 19 bases between them. This CDR3 has 14 residues. Per the germline V gene, CDR1 is MRHNA and CDR2 is SNTAGT. CDR3 residues: CATIQGTPFYEQYF. The CDR3 nucleotides read TGTGCCACTATCCAGGGGACCCCCTTCTACGAGCAGTACTTC.

The rearrangement uses TRBV6-2 or TRBV6-3 and TRBJ1-5, with a tentative D call TRBD1 (6 bases). CDR3 size: 11 residues. CDR1 is MNHEY and CDR2 is SVGEGT in the germline V gene. V was shortened by 3 bases and J by 15 bases, with 12 bases between the two germline ends. Here the CDR3 DNA reads TGTGCCAGCAGTTATAGGGGGGTCGCGCATTTT. This translates into CASSYRGVAHF.

This chain joins TRBV12-3 or TRBV12-4 and TRBJ2-7; TRBD2 agrees at 11 bases. The CDR3 is made up of 15 amino acids. The V gene end was trimmed by 5 bases and the J gene end by 3 bases; junction bases not matched to a gene: 6. The CDR3 is CASSPFSGRVYEQYF. DNA of the CDR3: TGTGCCAGCAGTCCTTTTAGCGGGAGGGTCTACGAGCAGTACTTC.

The sample holds a few counts of this clonotype. The chain combines TRBV5-1 with TRBJ2-7; a weak D match, TRBD2 (6 bases). Germline V gene sequence: CDR1 SGHRS, CDR2 YFSETQ. Trimming removed 4 bases at V and 2 bases at J, with 16 bases between. The CDR3 is made up of 15 amino acids. The CDR3 loop is CASSRRGANPYEQYF. CDR3 coding DNA: TGCGCCAGCAGCCGGAGGGGTGCGAATCCCTACGAGCAGTACTTC.

Only a few counts were recorded for this clonotype. The CDR3 nucleotides read TGTGCCAGCTCATCAGCACAGGGGGGAATTTACGAGCAGTACTTC. Translation: CASSSAQGGIYEQYF. The chain joins TRBV18 to TRBJ2-7, with TRBD1 matching over 8 bases. Germline values: CDR1 KGHSH, CDR2 LQKENI. V lost 5 bases to trimming and J lost 4 bases; unmatched junction nucleotides: 10. The CDR3 consists of 15 residues.

In this sample, this clonotype turned up a few times. This chain's CDR3 is CSARVAGVPTTRAEQFF. In DNA, the CDR3 is TGCAGTGCTAGAGTAGCGGGAGTCCCCACTACACGGGCTGAGCAGTTCTTC. The V and J genes are TRBV20-1 and TRBJ2-1; 9 bases are a match to TRBD2. V was pared by 1 base and J by 9 bases, with 16 bases of the junction left unmatched. CDR1 and CDR2 (germline): DFQATT, SNEGSKA (reference sequence). The CDR3 has 17 residues.

This clonotype was picked up a small number of times. The rearrangement links TRBV7-8 to TRBJ2-7; possible D gene TRBD1, 7 bases. The CDR3 consists of 15 residues. Germline lookup yields CDR1 SGHVS and CDR2 FQNEAQ. V shed 5 bases and J shed 1 base, with 15 bases lying between them. In DNA, the CDR3 is TGTGCCAGCAGCCGCGCGACAGGGAGGTCCTACGAGCAGTACTTC. Its protein product is CASSRATGRSYEQYF.

This clonotype occurred a few times. The chain couples TRBV4-1 to TRBJ1-5, with 8 bases lining up with TRBD1. Germline values: CDR1 MGHRA, CDR2 YSYEKL. The CDR3 runs to 15 residues. The trim removed 1 base at V and 6 bases at J, leaving 5 bases unmatched. This CDR3 reads CASSQVRGQVQPQHF. The CDR3 bases are TGCGCCAGCAGCCAAGTCAGGGGGCAGGTTCAGCCCCAGCATTTT.

This clonotype was recorded only once. The rearrangement links TRBV29-1 to TRBJ2-7; TRBD1 agrees at 7 bases. V shed 6 bases and J 0 bases; nucleotides not matched to a gene: 2. The CDR3 sequence is 12 residues long. Germline CDR1 reads SQVTM; CDR2 reads ANQGSEA. CDR3 loop: CSVTGYSYEQYF. The DNA for the CDR3 is TGCAGCGTGACAGGGTACTCCTACGAGCAGTACTTC.

In DNA form, the CDR3 reads TGTGCCACCAGTGATTGGTTTTTCGGAACCAAAAACATTCAGTACTTC. Translating gives CATSDWFFGTKNIQYF. This chain uses TRBV24-1 with TRBJ2-4; D is undetermined. Trimming shortened V by 2 bases and J by 2 bases, and 12 bases separated the two germline ends. The CDR3 is 16 residues long. Germline V lookup: CDR1 KGHDR, CDR2 SFDVKD.

This clonotype was counted a few times. V and J are TRBV24-1 and TRBJ2-1; 8 bases agree with TRBD2. The CDR3 is 14 residues long. With V trimmed by 9 bases and J by 6 bases, 9 bases remained unmatched. Germline assignment: CDR1 KGHDR and CDR2 SFDVKD. The CDR3 DNA follows: TGTGCCACCCAGCCTAGCGGGTCTTTCAATGAGCAGTTCTTC. Translated, it gives CATQPSGSFNEQFF.